The 7 T cell receptor beta chains below come from one sample, sequenced in a study of blood T cells in healthy people across ages. Combining a sample-barcoded 5' primer with a J-beta primer mix, a second PCR ran for roughly 7 to 12 cycles. TCRdb re-called the 5' RACE reads through MiXCR, storing one row per CDR3 protein. The table records 850,000 to 1,100,000 distinct CDR3 sequences, around two fifths of them present only once. The sequenced sample was blood. The receptors originated from a man aged 18 to 30 in good health.

This clonotype was counted only a few times. J is TRBJ2-1 and V is TRBV3-1, with D unresolved. V was shortened by 3 bases and J by 0 bases, with 12 bases between the two germline ends. CDR1 and CDR2 from the germline V gene are LGHDT and YNNKEL (reference sequence). The length of the CDR3 is 16 residues. CDR3 DNA: TGTGCCAGCAGCCAGCGCCCAGCAACCTCCTACAATGAGCAGTTCTTC. Translating gives CASSQRPATSYNEQFF.

The CDR3 DNA reads TGCAGTGCTTTACCGGGACATGAAGAAAAACTGTTTTTT. The encoded protein is CSALPGHEEKLFF. The rearrangement uses TRBV20-1 and TRBJ1-4, with D maybe TRBD1 (6 bases). V dropped 5 bases and J dropped 8 bases, with 15 bases sitting between them. CDR1 and CDR2 (germline): DFQATT, SNEGSKA (reference sequence). The CDR3 contains 13 residues.

This clonotype was counted a few times. This sequence joins TRBV20-1 and TRBJ2-7, with 7 bases fitting TRBD1. The germline V gene has CDR1 DFQATT and CDR2 SNEGSKA (reference sequence). J gave up 4 bases and V 6 bases, and 12 bases lay outside the gene matches. The CDR3 sequence is 14 residues long. As DNA, the CDR3 is TGCAGTGCCTCTCCGACAGGGCGAGAGTACGAGCAGTACTTC. Translated: CSASPTGREYEQYF.

This clonotype was recorded at least ten times. The chain has TRBV28 and TRBJ2-3, with a possible D match to TRBD1 (6 bases). Germline V gene sequence: CDR1 MDHEN, CDR2 SYDVKM. V was cut by 7 bases and J by 6 bases, with 14 bases left in between. The CDR3 contains 13 residues. CDR3 residues: CASTPPRGDTQYF. The CDR3 DNA follows: TGTGCCAGCACACCCCCAAGGGGGGATACGCAGTATTTT.

The J gene is TRBJ1-3, the V gene TRBV12-3 or TRBV12-4, with D maybe TRBD1 (5 bases). This CDR3 region has 12 residues. V shed 5 bases and J shed 4 bases, with 6 bases lying between them. CDR3 protein: CASSRQGNTIYF. The CDR3 DNA sequence: TGTGCCAGCAGTAGACAGGGAAACACCATATATTTT.

Only a few counts were recorded for this clonotype. The V call is TRBV29-1, the J call TRBJ2-3, with TRBD2 matching 12 bases. V lost 7 bases and J lost 8; bases outside the gene matches: 10. The CDR3 spans 14 residues. CDR1 and CDR2 (germline): SQVTM, ANQGSEA. CDR3 nucleotides: TGCAGCGCACTAGCGGGGGGTCTCCCTGGTACGCAGTATTTT. It is translated as CSALAGGLPGTQYF.

The chain joins TRBV7-2 to TRBJ1-2; the D gene is possibly TRBD1 (5 bases). Trimming left V 1 base short and J 4 bases short, with 19 bases between. Germline CDR1 and CDR2: SGHTA and FQGNSA. The CDR3 sequence is 17 residues long. This chain's CDR3 is CASSLDTMEGNFYGYTF. Written as DNA, the CDR3 is TGTGCCAGCAGCTTAGACACCATGGAGGGGAATTTCTATGGCTACACCTTC. Together with reference TRBV7-2 and TRBJ1-2, the CDR3 gives the full variable domain: GAGVSQSPSNKVTEKGKDVELRCDPISGHTALYWYRQSLGQGLEFLIYFQGNSAPDKSGLPSDRFSAERTGGSVSTLTIQRTQQEDSAVYLCASSLDTMEGNFYGYTFGSGTRLTVV.